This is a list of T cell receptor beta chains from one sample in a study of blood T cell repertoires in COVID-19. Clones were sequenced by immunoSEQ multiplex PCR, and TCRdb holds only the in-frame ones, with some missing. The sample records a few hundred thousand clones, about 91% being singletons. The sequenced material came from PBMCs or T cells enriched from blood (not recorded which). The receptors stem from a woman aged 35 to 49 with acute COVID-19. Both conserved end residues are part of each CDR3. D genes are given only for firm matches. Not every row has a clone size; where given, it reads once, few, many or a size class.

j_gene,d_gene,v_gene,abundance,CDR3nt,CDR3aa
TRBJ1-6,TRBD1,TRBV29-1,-,TGCAGCGTTCAAGGACAGGGGGGCTCACCCCTCCACTTT,CSVQGQGGSPLHF
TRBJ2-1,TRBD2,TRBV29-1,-,TGCAGCGTTGAAGGTAGCGGGGGCTACAATGAGCAGTTCTTC,CSVEGSGGYNEQFF
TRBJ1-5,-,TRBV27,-,TGTGCCAGCACTACTTATAGCAATCAGCCCCAGCATTTT,CASTTYSNQPQHF
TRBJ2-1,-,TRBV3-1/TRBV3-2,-,TGTGCCAGCAGCCCCGGGAGAGGGAACTACAGATACAATGAGCAGTTCTTC,CASSPGRGNYRYNEQFF
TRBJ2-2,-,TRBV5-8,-,TGTGCCAGCAGCCCGCTCCCCCCCCACACTCCCCCAGGGCACACCGGGGAGCTGTTTTTT,CASSPLPPHTPPGHTGELFF
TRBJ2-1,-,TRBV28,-,TGTGCCAGCAGCCCCGTGAGGTACCGGGGAATCAGCTCCTACAATGAGCAGTTCTTC,CASSPVRYRGISSYNEQFF
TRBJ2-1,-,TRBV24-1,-,TGTGCCACCGTTCCCAGGGAGTTCTTC,CATVPREFF
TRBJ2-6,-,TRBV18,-,TGTGCCAGCTCACCATACGGCTCTGGGGCCAACGTCCTGACTTTC,CASSPYGSGANVLTF
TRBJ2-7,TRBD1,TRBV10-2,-,TGCGCCAGCAAGGGGGCTGGCTACGAGCAGTACTTC,CASKGAGYEQYF
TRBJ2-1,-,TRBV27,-,TGTGCCAGCAGTACCTCCCCGGCCCTAGCGAGCTCCTACAATGAGCAGTTCTTC,CASSTSPALASSYNEQFF
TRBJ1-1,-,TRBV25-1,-,TGTGCCAGCAGTGAAGCCGGAGCTAGGAACACTGAAGCTTTCTTT,CASSEAGARNTEAFF
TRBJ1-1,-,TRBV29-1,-,TGCAGCGTTGAAGATTACGAGGCCCCCTTT,CSVEDYEAPF
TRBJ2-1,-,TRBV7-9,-,TGTGCCAGCAGCGATTTGACCGGGACTGGGGAGATCTTC,CASSDLTGTGEIF
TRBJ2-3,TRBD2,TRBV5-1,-,TGCGCCAGCAGCCTACTAGCGGCAGCGGCAGATACGCAGTATTTT,CASSLLAAAADTQYF
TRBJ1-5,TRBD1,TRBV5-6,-,TGTGCCAGCACGGAGGGGACAGCTTACAATCAGCCCCAGCATTTT,CASTEGTAYNQPQHF
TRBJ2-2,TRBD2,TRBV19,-,TGTGCCAGTAGTATCCTAGCGGCGAACACCGGGGAGCTGTTTTTT,CASSILAANTGELFF
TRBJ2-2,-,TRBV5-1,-,TGCGCCAGCAGCTTGGGACAGCTTATCACCGGGGAGCTGTTTTTT,CASSLGQLITGELFF
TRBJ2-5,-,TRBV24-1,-,TGTGCCACCGGGCAGAAAGAGACCCAGTACTTC,CATGQKETQYF
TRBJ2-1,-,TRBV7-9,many,TGTGCCAGCAACTACCCCTCCATGGGTTACAATGAGCAGTTCTTC,CASNYPSMGYNEQFF
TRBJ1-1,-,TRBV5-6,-,TGTGCCAGCAGTCGACAGGCGAAGAACACTGAAGCTTTCTTT,CASSRQAKNTEAFF
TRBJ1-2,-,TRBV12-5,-,TGTGCTAGTGGGGCGGGGTCGGGCTATGGCTACACCTTC,CASGAGSGYGYTF
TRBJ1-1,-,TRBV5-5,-,TGTGCCAGCAGCTTGGCCCCCGGGAGCATGAGGAACACTGAAGCTTTCTTT,CASSLAPGSMRNTEAFF
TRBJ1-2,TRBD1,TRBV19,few,TGTGCCAGTAGTATAGCAATGGGACAGGCCCACTATGGCTACACCTTC,CASSIAMGQAHYGYTF
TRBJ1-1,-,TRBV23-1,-,TGCGCCAGCAGTCGCGTTGAGGGAAAGGGCACTGAAGCTTTCTTT,CASSRVEGKGTEAFF
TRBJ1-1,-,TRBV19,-,TGTGCCAGTAGTGTGGTCAGGGTTGAGGACACTGAAGCTTTCTTT,CASSVVRVEDTEAFF